This T cell receptor (beta chain) was captured by sequencing in a study of cytomegalovirus exposure and HLA in healthy donors. Overall study context: Most genotyped donors, about 81% of around 370, had Caucasian-associated genetic ancestry. Regarding the study as a whole: A few CMV-associated chains were confirmed in vitro to be specific for CMV antigens.

In the PCR, 60 Vbeta and 13 Jbeta primers were used. Measured with immunoSEQ multiplex PCR; TCRdb has only the in-frame clones, and not every one. The repertoire holds about 210,000 clones, with 82% as singletons. Germline trimming cut 5 bases from V and 4 bases from J; bases unmatched to any gene: 4. This CDR3 has 13 amino acids. CDR1 is SEHNR, CDR2 FQNEAQ, per germline (reference sequence). This clone has just one count. No antigen is known for it. The chain couples TRBV7-9 to TRBJ1-1; 7 nucleotides line up with TRBD1. The sample was PBMCs. This clonotype was obtained from a man between 35 and 55 years old in good health and CMV-seropositive. CDR3 in DNA: TGTGCCAGCAGCGAACAGGGGCTCACTGAAGCTTTCTTT. It specifies CASSEQGLTEAFF.